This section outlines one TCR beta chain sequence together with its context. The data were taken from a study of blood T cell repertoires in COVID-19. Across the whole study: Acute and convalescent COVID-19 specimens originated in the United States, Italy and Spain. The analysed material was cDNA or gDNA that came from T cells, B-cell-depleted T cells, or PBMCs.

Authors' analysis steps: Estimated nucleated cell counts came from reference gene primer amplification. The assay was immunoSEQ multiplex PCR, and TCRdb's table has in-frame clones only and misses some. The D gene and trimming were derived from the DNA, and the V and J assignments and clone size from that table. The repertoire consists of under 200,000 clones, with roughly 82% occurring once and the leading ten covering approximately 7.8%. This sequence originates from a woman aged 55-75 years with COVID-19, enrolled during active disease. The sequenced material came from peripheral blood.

The CDR3 bases are TGTGCCAGCAGCTTGGGGACATTAACCAGGGGCCAAGAGACCCAGTACTTC. Translation gives CASSLGTLTRGQETQYF. The chain recombines TRBV7-9 with TRBJ2-5, with D possibly TRBD1 on 6 matching bases. The CDR3 consists of 17 residues. V was cut by 3 bases and J by 1 base, with 18 bases left in between. Germline CDR1 SEHNR, CDR2 FQNEAQ (reference sequence).